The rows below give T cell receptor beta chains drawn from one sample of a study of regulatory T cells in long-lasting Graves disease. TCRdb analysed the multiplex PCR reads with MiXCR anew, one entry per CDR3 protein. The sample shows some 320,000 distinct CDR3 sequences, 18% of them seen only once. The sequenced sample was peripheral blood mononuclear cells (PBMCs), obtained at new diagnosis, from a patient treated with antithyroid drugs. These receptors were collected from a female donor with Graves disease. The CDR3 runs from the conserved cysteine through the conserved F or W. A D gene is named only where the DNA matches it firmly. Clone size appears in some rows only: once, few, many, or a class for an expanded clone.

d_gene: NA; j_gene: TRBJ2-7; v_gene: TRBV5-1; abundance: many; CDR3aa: CASSGDFRDSYEQYF; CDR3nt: TGCGCCAGCAGCGGCGACTTCCGTGATTCCTACGAGCAGTACTTC
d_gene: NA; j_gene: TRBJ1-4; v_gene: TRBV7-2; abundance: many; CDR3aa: CASSLRRVREKLFF; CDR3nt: TGTGCCAGCAGCTTACGAAGGGTGAGAGAAAAACTGTTTTTT
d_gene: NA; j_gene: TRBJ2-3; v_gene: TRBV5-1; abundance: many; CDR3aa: CASSKSSVPDTQYF; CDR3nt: TGCGCCAGCAGTAAATCTAGCGTGCCAGATACGCAGTATTTT
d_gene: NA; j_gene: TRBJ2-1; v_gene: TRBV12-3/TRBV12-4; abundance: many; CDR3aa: CASSPYFGGSSYNEQFF; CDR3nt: TGTGCCAGCAGCCCCTATTTTGGAGGGAGCTCCTACAATGAGCAGTTCTTC
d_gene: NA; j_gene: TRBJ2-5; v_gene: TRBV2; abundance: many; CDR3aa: CASSEAIGEVETQYF; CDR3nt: TGTGCCAGCAGTGAAGCAATAGGGGAGGTAGAGACCCAGTACTTC
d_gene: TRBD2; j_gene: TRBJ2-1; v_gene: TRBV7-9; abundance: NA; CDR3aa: CASRGEGELNEQFF; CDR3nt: TGTGCCAGCAGGGGGGAGGGAGAACTGAATGAGCAGTTCTTC
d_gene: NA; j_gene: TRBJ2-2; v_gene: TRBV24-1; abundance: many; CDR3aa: CATSDLHGAGELFF; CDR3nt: TGTGCCACCAGTGATTTGCACGGCGCCGGGGAGCTGTTTTTT
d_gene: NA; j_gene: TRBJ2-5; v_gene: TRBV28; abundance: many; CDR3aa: CAVRSQETQYF; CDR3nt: TGCGCCGTCAGATCCCAAGAGACCCAGTACTTC
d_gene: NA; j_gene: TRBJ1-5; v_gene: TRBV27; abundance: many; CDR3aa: CASSLPRELFNQPQHF; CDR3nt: TGTGCCAGCAGTTTACCCCGGGAGTTGTTCAATCAGCCCCAGCATTTT
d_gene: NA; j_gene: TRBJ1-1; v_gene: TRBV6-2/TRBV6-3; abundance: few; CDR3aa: CASSDIQTEAFF; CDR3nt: TGTGCCAGCAGTGATATCCAGACTGAAGCTTTCTTT
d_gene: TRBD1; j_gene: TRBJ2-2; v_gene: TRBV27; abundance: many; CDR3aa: CASSLDRGHTGELFF; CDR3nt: TGTGCCAGCAGTTTGGACAGGGGGCACACCGGGGAGCTGTTTTTT
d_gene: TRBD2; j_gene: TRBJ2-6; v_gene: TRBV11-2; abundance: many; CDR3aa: CASSPNLAGTGANVLTF; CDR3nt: TGTGCCAGCAGTCCAAATCTAGCGGGAACAGGGGCCAACGTCCTGACTTTC
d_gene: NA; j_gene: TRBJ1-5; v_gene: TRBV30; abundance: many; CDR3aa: CAWSGGTGNQPQHF; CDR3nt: TGTGCCTGGAGTGGGGGAACCGGCAATCAGCCCCAGCATTTT
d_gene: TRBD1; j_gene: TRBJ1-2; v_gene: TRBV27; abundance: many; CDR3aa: CASSLTGLGNYGYTF; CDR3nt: TGTGCCAGCAGTCTGACAGGGCTGGGTAACTATGGCTACACCTTC
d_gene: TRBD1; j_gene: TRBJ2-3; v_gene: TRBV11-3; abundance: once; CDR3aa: CATGQGPGEDTQYF; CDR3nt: TGTGCCACCGGACAGGGGCCCGGGGAAGATACGCAGTATTTT
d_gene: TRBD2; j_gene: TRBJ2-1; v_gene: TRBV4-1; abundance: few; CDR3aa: CASSPTSGTLKFF; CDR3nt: TGCGCCAGCAGCCCAACTAGCGGGACTTTAAAGTTCTTC
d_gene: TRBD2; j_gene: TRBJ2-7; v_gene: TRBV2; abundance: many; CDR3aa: CASSFSGLAVYEQYF; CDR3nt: TGTGCCAGCAGTTTCTCCGGACTAGCTGTCTACGAGCAGTACTTC
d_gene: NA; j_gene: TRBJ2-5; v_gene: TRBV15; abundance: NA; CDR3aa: CATSRDPGLRETQYF; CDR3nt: TGTGCCACCAGCAGAGATCCCGGACTGAGAGAGACCCAGTACTTC
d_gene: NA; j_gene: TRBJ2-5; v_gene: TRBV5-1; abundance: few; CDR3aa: CASSLGERETQYF; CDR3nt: TGCGCCAGCAGCTTGGGCGAGCGGGAGACCCAGTACTTC
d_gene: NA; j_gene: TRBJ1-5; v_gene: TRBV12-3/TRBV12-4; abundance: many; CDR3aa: CASSYAGTPVSQHF; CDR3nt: TGTGCCAGCAGTTACGCCGGGACACCTGTTTCCCAGCATTTT
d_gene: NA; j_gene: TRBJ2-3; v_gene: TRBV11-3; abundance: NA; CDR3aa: CASSIYLASGGTDTQYF; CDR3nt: TGTGCCAGCAGCATATACCTAGCGTCGGGGGGCACAGATACGCAGTATTTT
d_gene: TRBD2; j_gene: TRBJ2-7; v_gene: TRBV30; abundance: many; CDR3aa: CAWGLAGPYEQYF; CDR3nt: TGTGCCTGGGGACTAGCGGGCCCCTACGAGCAGTACTTC
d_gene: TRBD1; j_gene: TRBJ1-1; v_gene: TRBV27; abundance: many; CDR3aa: CASSLLGRFNRGPGTEAFF; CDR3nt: TGTGCCAGCAGTTTATTAGGGAGATTCAATAGGGGGCCGGGCACTGAAGCTTTCTTT
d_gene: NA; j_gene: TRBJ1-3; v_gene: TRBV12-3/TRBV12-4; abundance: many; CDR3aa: CASIYENTIYF; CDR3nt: TGTGCCAGCATTTATGAAAACACCATATATTTT
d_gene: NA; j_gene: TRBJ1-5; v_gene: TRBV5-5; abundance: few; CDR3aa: CASSPRGENQPQHF; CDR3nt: TGTGCCAGCAGCCCTAGGGGAGAGAATCAGCCCCAGCATTTT
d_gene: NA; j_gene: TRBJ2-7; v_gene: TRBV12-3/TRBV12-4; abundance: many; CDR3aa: CASSSDRAGTNSSYEQYF; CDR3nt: TGTGCCAGCAGCTCGGACAGGGCCGGGACTAATAGCTCCTACGAGCAGTACTTC
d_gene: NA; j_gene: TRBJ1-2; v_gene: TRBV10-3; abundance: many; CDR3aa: CAITGGRGYTF; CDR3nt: TGTGCCATCACGGGGGGACGGGGCTACACCTTC
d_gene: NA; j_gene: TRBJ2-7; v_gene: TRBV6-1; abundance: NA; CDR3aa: CASSNTDPLPQEQYF; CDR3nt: TGTGCCAGCAGCAACACAGACCCACTACCTCAAGAGCAGTACTTC
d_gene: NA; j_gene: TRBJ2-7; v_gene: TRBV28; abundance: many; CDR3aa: CASSLRGKGYEQYF; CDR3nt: TGTGCCAGCAGCCTGCGGGGAAAGGGGTACGAGCAGTACTTC
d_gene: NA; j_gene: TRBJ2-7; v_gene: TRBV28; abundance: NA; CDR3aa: CASSFTVIQANEQYF; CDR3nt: TGTGCCAGCAGTTTTACAGTCATCCAAGCCAACGAGCAGTACTTC
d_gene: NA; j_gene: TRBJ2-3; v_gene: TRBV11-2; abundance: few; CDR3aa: CASSFLGQPIDTQYF; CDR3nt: TGTGCCAGCAGCTTTTTGGGGCAGCCGATAGATACGCAGTATTTT
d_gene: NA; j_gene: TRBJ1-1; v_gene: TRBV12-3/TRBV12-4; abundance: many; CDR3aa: CASTQGDEAFF; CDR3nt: TGTGCCAGCACACAGGGCGATGAGGCTTTCTTT
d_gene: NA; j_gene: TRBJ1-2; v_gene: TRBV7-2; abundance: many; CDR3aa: CASSDILGGDYGYTF; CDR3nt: TGTGCCAGCAGCGATATCCTCGGGGGGGACTATGGCTACACCTTC
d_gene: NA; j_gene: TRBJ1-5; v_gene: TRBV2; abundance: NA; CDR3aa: CASSRDFSNQPQHF; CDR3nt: TGTGCCAGCAGTCGGGACTTTAGCAATCAGCCCCAGCATTTT
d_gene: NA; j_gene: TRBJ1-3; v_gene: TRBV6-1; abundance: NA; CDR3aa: CASRGVTGLSGNTIYF; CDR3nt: TGTGCCAGCAGGGGGGTGACGGGCCTCTCTGGAAACACCATATATTTT
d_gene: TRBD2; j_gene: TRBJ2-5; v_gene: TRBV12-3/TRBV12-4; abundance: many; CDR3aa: CASSLRTPGGETQYF; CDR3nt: TGTGCCAGCAGTTTAAGGACACCGGGGGGGGAGACCCAGTACTTC
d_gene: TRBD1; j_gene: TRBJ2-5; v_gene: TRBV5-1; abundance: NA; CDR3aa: CASSEAGTGGETQYF; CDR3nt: TGCGCCAGCAGCGAAGCCGGGACAGGAGGGGAGACCCAGTACTTC